These T cell receptor beta chains were read from a single sample in a study of blood T cell repertoires in COVID-19. Some clones are missing from TCRdb's copy, which holds only in-frame ones; the method was immunoSEQ multiplex PCR. The sample has hundreds of thousands of clones; around nine tenths are singletons. Input material: PBMCs or T cells enriched from blood (not recorded which). All receptors derive from a woman in her thirties or forties who had recovered from COVID-19. Both conserved end residues are trimmed from each CDR3. D genes are given only for firm matches.

d_call: TRBD1; v_call: TRBV10-3; j_call: TRBJ1-5; cdr3_aa: AISESWTGSNQPQH
d_call: NA; v_call: TRBV9; j_call: TRBJ2-7; cdr3_aa: ASGNRDYEQY
d_call: NA; v_call: TRBV28; j_call: TRBJ2-2; cdr3_aa: ASSFNPRINTGELF
d_call: TRBD2; v_call: TRBV5-6; j_call: TRBJ2-3; cdr3_aa: ASSLVRLAGTDTQY
d_call: TRBD1; v_call: TRBV29-1; j_call: TRBJ2-4; cdr3_aa: SVEPGQGNIQY
d_call: TRBD2; v_call: TRBV5-1; j_call: TRBJ2-6; cdr3_aa: ASSSGRVAGPSSGANVLT
d_call: TRBD1; v_call: TRBV24-1; j_call: TRBJ2-3; cdr3_aa: ATSAPTPGQVTDTQY
d_call: NA; v_call: TRBV14; j_call: TRBJ1-1; cdr3_aa: ASSQETVGSEAF
d_call: TRBD2; v_call: TRBV15; j_call: TRBJ2-5; cdr3_aa: ATSRGTSGRHRETQY
d_call: TRBD1; v_call: TRBV7-2; j_call: TRBJ1-5; cdr3_aa: ASSLGQGWSNQPQH
d_call: TRBD2; v_call: TRBV11-1; j_call: TRBJ2-5; cdr3_aa: ASSALTSGTETQY
d_call: NA; v_call: TRBV19; j_call: TRBJ2-1; cdr3_aa: ASSTRDKQF